The clone carrying this TCR beta chain has a handful of counts. Antigen unknown. The germline V gene has CDR1 LGHDT and CDR2 YNNKEL (reference sequence). The CDR3 sequence is 15 residues long. The junction had 4 bases not matched to a gene; V was cut back by 1 base and J by 4 bases. This sample is drawn from a study of post-analysis software for immune sequencing data. General study results and limits: When patients were compared with controls, five TRBV segments were more frequent, TRBV5-6, TRBV5-1 and TRBV20-1 among them.

Unique molecular identifiers were present in the TCR beta cDNA libraries. Each CDR3 protein is one row after TCRdb ran MiXCR on the PCR reads. The sample yields about 500,000 distinct CDR3 sequences, around 40% seen once. The sequencing input was blood. This TCR derives from a girl aged 10 to 17 with multiple sclerosis. The chain couples TRBV3-1 to TRBJ2-7; 10 positions match TRBD2. This CDR3 reads CASSQGPSGSYEQYF. The CDR3 bases are TGTGCCAGCAGCCAAGGTCCTAGCGGGAGTTACGAGCAGTACTTC.